The sequence of this TCR beta chain was determined in a study of blood T cell repertoires in COVID-19. About the study: Some COVID-19 samples were acute and others convalescent; all came from the United States, Italy and Spain. Sample material is recorded as cDNA or gDNA derived from T cells, B-cell-depleted T cells, or PBMCs.

The CDR3 contains 16 residues. Germline CDR1 is MNHNY and CDR2 is SVGAGI (reference sequence). Trimming took 0 bases from V and 0 from J; bases not matched to a gene: 4. As handled by the study authors: Amplification from reference gene primers served as the basis for estimated nucleated cell counts. The assay was immunoSEQ multiplex PCR, and TCRdb's table has in-frame clones only and misses some. The V and J calls and clone size are taken from that table; D and trimming were inferred from the DNA. The repertoire holds 380,000 or so clones, 81% seen once, with 1.1% in the top ten. The chain employs TRBV6-6 and TRBJ2-7, with 8 bases identical to TRBD2. The clonotype comes from a human donor with acute or convalescent COVID-19. The donor label of this sample is uncertain. Source material: peripheral blood. The DNA of the CDR3 is TGTGCCAGCAGTTACTCAGCCAGCGGGAGCTCCTACGAGCAGTACTTC. Amino acid sequence: CASSYSASGSSYEQYF.